This section outlines one TCR beta chain sequence together with its context. V gave up 5 bases and J gave up 6 bases; unmatched junction bases: 9. The CDR3 is 13 amino acids. The V gene's germline CDR1 is SQVTM and CDR2 ANQGSEA. TCRdb's copy holds only in-frame clones and misses some; the assay was immunoSEQ multiplex PCR. The repertoire holds about 61,000 clones, with around 90% as singletons. This specimen belongs to a study of control samples from healthy donors and cancer patients. J is TRBJ1-2 and V is TRBV29-1, with 7 positions matching TRBD1. Sequences were obtained from PBMCs. This clonotype was obtained from a man in his sixties with colorectal cancer. The CDR3 is CSVLRQGLDGYTF. The CDR3 nucleotides are TGCAGCGTTCTGAGACAGGGACTGGATGGCTACACCTTC.